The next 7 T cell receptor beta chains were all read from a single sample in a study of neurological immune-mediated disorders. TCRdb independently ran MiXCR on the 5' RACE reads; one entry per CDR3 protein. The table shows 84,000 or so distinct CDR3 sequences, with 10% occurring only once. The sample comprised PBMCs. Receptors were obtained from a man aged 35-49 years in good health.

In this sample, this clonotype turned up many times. CDR3 coding DNA: TGTGCCAGCAGCCATGCCCAGGGCGGTGGCTACACCTTC. Translation: CASSHAQGGGYTF. The chain recombines TRBV7-9 with TRBJ1-2; a weak D match, TRBD1 (5 bases). Trimming removed 5 bases at V and 7 bases at J, with 14 bases between. Germline assignment: CDR1 SEHNR and CDR2 FQNEAQ (reference sequence). The CDR3 extends over 13 amino acids.

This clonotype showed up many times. CDR3 sequence reads: CASSLPGGIEAFF. The CDR3 nucleotides read TGCGCCAGCAGCTTGCCGGGGGGCATTGAAGCTTTCTTT. V usage is TRBV5-1 and J usage is TRBJ1-1; D possibly corresponds to TRBD1 (6 bases). Trimming stripped 1 base from V and 7 bases from J, with 11 bases between. CDR3 length: 13 residues. CDR1 is SGHRS, CDR2 YFSETQ, per germline.

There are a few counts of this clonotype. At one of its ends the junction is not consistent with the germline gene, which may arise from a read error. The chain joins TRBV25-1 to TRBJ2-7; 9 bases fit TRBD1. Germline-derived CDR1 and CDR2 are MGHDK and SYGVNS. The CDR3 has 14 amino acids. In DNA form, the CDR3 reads TGTGCCAGCCGTGACACAGGGGGCGGGTACGAGCAGTACTTC. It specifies CASRDTGGGYEQYF.

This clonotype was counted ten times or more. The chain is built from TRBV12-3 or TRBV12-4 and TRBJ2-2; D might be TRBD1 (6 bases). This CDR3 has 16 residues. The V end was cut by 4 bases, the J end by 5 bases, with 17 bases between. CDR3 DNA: TGTGCCAGCAGTTCTAGGGGGTCACGGCAGACCGGGGAGCTGTTTTTT. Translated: CASSSRGSRQTGELFF.

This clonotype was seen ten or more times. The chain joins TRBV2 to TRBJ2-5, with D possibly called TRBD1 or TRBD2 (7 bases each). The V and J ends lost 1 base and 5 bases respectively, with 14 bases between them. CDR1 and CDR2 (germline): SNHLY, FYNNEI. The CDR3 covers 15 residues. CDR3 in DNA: TGTGCCAGCAGTGAAGGCGGCAGGGGGGGGGAGACCCAGTACTTC. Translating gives CASSEGGRGGETQYF.

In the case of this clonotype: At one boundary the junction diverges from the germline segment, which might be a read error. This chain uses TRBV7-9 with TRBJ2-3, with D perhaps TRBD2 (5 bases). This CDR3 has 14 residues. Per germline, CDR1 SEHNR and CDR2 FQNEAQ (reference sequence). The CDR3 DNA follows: TGTGCCAACAGCGGAGCGGTCCACACAGATACGCAGTATTTT. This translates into CANSGAVHTDTQYF.

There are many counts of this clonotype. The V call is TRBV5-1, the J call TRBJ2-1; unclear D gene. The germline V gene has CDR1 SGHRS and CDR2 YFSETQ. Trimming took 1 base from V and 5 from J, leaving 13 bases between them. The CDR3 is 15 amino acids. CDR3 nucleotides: TGCGCCAGCAGCTTGATCGGTGCAGTTAACAATGAGCAGTTCTTC. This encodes CASSLIGAVNNEQFF. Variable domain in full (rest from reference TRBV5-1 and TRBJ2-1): KAGVTQTPRYLIKTRGQQVTLSCSPISGHRSVSWYQQTPGQGLQFLFEYFSETQRNKGNFPGRFSGRQFSNSRSEMNVSTLELGDSALYLCASSLIGAVNNEQFFGPGTRLTVL.